This TCR beta chain appears in the sequencing data of a study of graft-versus-host responses after intestinal transplantation (dated by TCRdb to 2020 to 2023). In terms of the full investigation: Multivisceral, liver-intestinal, or isolated intestinal transplants were received by the recipients. Rather than being sequenced by the commercial service, samples from three later patients were sequenced in-house on an Illumina MiSeq and processed with MiXCR. The cohort enrolled about two dozen intestinal transplant recipients, one of whom was a retransplant, and a few patients without pretransplant specimens were excluded. Every recipient was given anti-thymocyte globulin induction, then maintenance tacrolimus and steroids for around three years. To identify alloreactive clones, pre-transplant mixed lymphocyte reaction products were sequenced and then compared with unstimulated pre-transplant donor and recipient T cells. After intestinal transplantation, graft-versus-host and host-versus-graft alloreactive T cell clones in the graft, circulation and bone marrow were tracked using bulk TCR-beta CDR3 sequencing. Donor T cell macrochimerism was defined as a peak of at least 4% donor T cells among recipient peripheral blood mononuclear cells.

Overall study outcomes, separate from this receptor: In the allografts of patients with donor T cell macrochimerism, GvH to HvG T cell clonal ratios were high. GvH clones were detected in recipient bone marrow, and some appeared earlier in ileal mucosa or blood, consistent with an intestinal mucosal origin. Conclusions were limited by the relatively low number and heterogeneity of intestinal transplant patients. Early after transplant, declines in HvG clones were associated with peak levels of circulating GvH clones.

On this clone: Its antigen is unknown. The sample holds no much larger clone one base away, and base qualities are not on file.

The sample's time point, from its label and the paper: cells obtained before transplantation from donor or recipient. CD3+CD4+ and CD3+CD8+ populations were FACS-sorted from unstimulated pre-transplant donor and recipient cells taken from spleen or lymph nodes. Preparation of the library involved the immunoSEQ multiplex PCR assay. For most patients, genomic DNA was isolated using the Qiagen DNeasy Blood and Tissue Kit and was shipped frozen to Adaptive Biotechnologies for TCR sequencing. High-throughput TCR-beta CDR3 sequencing of genomic DNA from most patients was performed by Adaptive Biotechnologies. The paper's processing steps were these. Adaptive's ImmunoSEQ software was the source of the TCR sequencing data for about 18 patients, while a few other patients were processed with MiXCR and VDJtools. CD4 versus CD8 sorting errors were corrected by removing sequences found in both subsets at a frequency ratio below 5:1. Because the origin of CDR3 nucleotide sequences shared between donor and recipient could not be assigned, those sequences were removed. Alloreactive clones required at least 2-fold expansion over unstimulated cells and minimum CFSE-low frequency of 0.002% (template counts) or 0.001% (read counts). Clones detected in sequenced pre-transplant spleen, lymph node, or MLR CFSE-low populations of the donor or recipient were defined as mappable. The cumulative frequency of alloreactive clones was calculated as a percentage of all sequences, weighted by copy number. This is the immuneACCESS table as TCRdb keeps it, with only in-frame sequences that have V and J called. A part of the clones is gone; compared with another copy, unresolved V genes explain less than half, and the rest is unexplained. For V, J and clone size, that table is used; D and trimming come from the DNA. Recorded for this sample are more than 65,000 clones; around 90% of them occurred a single time. Roughly 0.4% of the sample goes to the ten largest clones.

The specimen was unstimulated CD8+ T cells sorted from spleen or lymph node cells, collected before transplant. The clonotype originates from a human donor who was the organ donor for an intestinal transplant.

The DNA sequence is TGTGCCAGCAGCCAATGGGACAGAGAAAGGTACAATGAGCAGTTCTTC. This yields the protein CASSQWDRERYNEQFF. The V gene is TRBV4-2 and the J gene is TRBJ2-1, and 7 junction bases match TRBD1. The CDR3 measures 16 amino acids from cysteine to phenylalanine. This entry keeps only the CDR3 DNA: 48 bases, framed from base 1. The germline V gene gives CDR1 as LGHNA and CDR2 as YNFKEQ. The germline V and J ends show losses of 2 bases and 4 bases respectively, and no gene match explains 8 bases of the junction.